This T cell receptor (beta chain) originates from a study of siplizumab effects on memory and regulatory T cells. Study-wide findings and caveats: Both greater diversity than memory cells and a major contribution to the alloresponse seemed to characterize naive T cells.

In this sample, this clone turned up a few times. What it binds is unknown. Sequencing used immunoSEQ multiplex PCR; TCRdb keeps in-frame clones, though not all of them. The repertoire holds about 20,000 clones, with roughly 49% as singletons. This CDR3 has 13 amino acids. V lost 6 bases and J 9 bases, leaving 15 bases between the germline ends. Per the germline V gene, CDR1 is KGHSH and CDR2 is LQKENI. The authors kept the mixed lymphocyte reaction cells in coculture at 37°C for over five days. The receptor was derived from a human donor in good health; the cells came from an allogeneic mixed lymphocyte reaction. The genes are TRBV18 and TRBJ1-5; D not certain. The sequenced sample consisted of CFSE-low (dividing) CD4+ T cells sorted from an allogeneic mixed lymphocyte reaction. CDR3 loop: CASSTSQIRPQHF. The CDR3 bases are TGTGCCAGCTCTACTAGTCAGATTAGGCCCCAGCATTTT.